The rows below give T cell receptor beta chains drawn from one sample of a study of T-cell reconstitution after alpha-beta-depleted transplantation in children. In TCRdb, the PCR reads were re-called with MiXCR into one record per CDR3 protein. The sample consists of about 370,000 distinct CDR3 sequences, about a fifth of them appearing once. Here the sequenced sample was PBMCs from the stem cell graft donor, taken from the stem cell graft. These receptors were obtained from a human donor who donated a stem cell graft to a child with acute myeloid leukemia. Both conserved end residues are part of each CDR3. The D gene is left open where the match is weak. Rows may omit the clone size; those that give it use once, few, many or a size class.

clone_size j_call d_call v_call cdr3_nt cdr3_aa
- TRBJ2-7 - TRBV5-6 TGTGCCAGCGGCTCCGGGACTCTGCTAGGGGAGCAGTACTTC CASGSGTLLGEQYF
- TRBJ2-7 - TRBV10-3 TGTGCCATCAGTGAGTCCGAGGGTACCCACGAGCAGTACTTC CAISESEGTHEQYF
- TRBJ2-3 - TRBV6-1 TGTGCCAGCAGTGCGTTGGTCTTCGTGGGGACCACAGATACGCAGTATTTT CASSALVFVGTTDTQYF
many TRBJ2-7 TRBD1 TRBV20-1 TGCAGTGCTAGAGGGACAGGGGGTTCCTACGAGCAGTACTTC CSARGTGGSYEQYF
- TRBJ2-5 - TRBV5-1 TGCGCCAGCAGCTTGGAACTGCCCAAAACGCAAGAGACCCAGTACTTC CASSLELPKTQETQYF
many TRBJ2-1 - TRBV29-1 TGCAGCGTTGAAGGTGAGGCTCGCGATCAATGGCAGTTCTTC CSVEGEARDQWQFF
few TRBJ2-3 TRBD2 TRBV29-1 TGCAGCGTTGCGACTAGCGGGAGGGCCGGTACGCAGTATTTT CSVATSGRAGTQYF
- TRBJ2-2 - TRBV4-3 TGCGCCAGCAGCCACGGAGGGGGAAGGGATGCCACCGGGGAGCTGTTTTTT CASSHGGGRDATGELFF
- TRBJ1-3 - TRBV29-1 TGCAGCGTTGACGCGGGTTTAAGGAGCTCTGGAAACACCATATATTTT CSVDAGLRSSGNTIYF
few TRBJ2-6 - TRBV24-1 TGTGCCACCAGTGATTTGCGCGCAGGGAGCGGGGCCAACGTCCTGACTTTC CATSDLRAGSGANVLTF
many TRBJ2-7 TRBD2 TRBV20-1 TGCAGTGCTCCTAGCGGGGGACTCTACGAGCAGTACTTC CSAPSGGLYEQYF
- TRBJ1-1 TRBD1 TRBV7-6 TGTGCCAGCAGTGACAGGGGGCTGATGAACACTGAAGCTTTCTTT CASSDRGLMNTEAFF
- TRBJ1-2 - TRBV7-3 TGTGCCAGCAGCCAAACTGGAGGGGCCCACTATGGCTACACCTTC CASSQTGGAHYGYTF
many TRBJ2-1 - TRBV5-1 TGCGCCAGCAGCTTGGACAGCGTGTACTACAATGAGCAGTTCTTC CASSLDSVYYNEQFF
many TRBJ1-1 - TRBV20-1 TGCAGTGCTAGAGATTGGGGCACTGAAGCTTTCTTT CSARDWGTEAFF
- TRBJ1-2 - TRBV12-3/TRBV12-4 TGTGCCAGCAGTTTAGGGGCAGGAGAGAACTATGGCTACACCTTC CASSLGAGENYGYTF
few TRBJ2-1 TRBD2 TRBV27 TGTGCCAGCAGCCCGGGACTAGCGATTTACAATGAGCAGTTCTTC CASSPGLAIYNEQFF
many TRBJ2-3 TRBD2 TRBV20-1 TGCAGTGCTAAACGGGGGGTCGAGCCCACAGATACGCAGTATTTT CSAKRGVEPTDTQYF
few TRBJ2-7 - TRBV24-1 TGTGCCACCATAAGGGTGTACGAGCAGTACTTC CATIRVYEQYF
- TRBJ2-3 - TRBV25-1 TGTGCCACCTCGACGGGGAACAGGGCAGATACGCAGTATTTT CATSTGNRADTQYF
many TRBJ2-3 - TRBV5-1 TGCGCCAGCAGCTTGAACGCAGATACGCAGTATTTT CASSLNADTQYF
few TRBJ2-7 TRBD1 TRBV29-1 TGCAGCGTTGCTTCGGGACAGGGAGGACCCTACGAGCAGTACTTC CSVASGQGGPYEQYF
few TRBJ1-4 - TRBV20-1 TGCAGTGCTAGAACCGATAATGAAAAACTGTTTTTT CSARTDNEKLFF
many TRBJ2-3 - TRBV12-3/TRBV12-4 TGTGCAGTGAGTCGCCCATCCACAGATACGCAGTATTTT CAVSRPSTDTQYF
few TRBJ2-7 TRBD2 TRBV29-1 TGCAGCGCCGGACTAGCGGGAGTACGTGAGCAGTACTTC CSAGLAGVREQYF
once TRBJ1-2 TRBD1 TRBV30 TGTGCCTGGGCCCGACAGGGGAGCGGCTACACCTTC CAWARQGSGYTF
- TRBJ2-1 - TRBV27 TGTGCCAGCAGTTTGGGCCACGTCGGGGCATCGTACAATGAGCAGTTCTTC CASSLGHVGASYNEQFF
- TRBJ2-6 - TRBV3-1 TGTGCCAGCAGCCCTGGGACGTCGGCCTCTGGGGCCAACGTCCTGACTTTC CASSPGTSASGANVLTF
- TRBJ1-5 - TRBV12-3/TRBV12-4 TGTGCCAGCAGCCCGAGTGATCAGCCCCAGCATTTT CASSPSDQPQHF
- TRBJ2-1 TRBD1 TRBV7-9 TGTGCCAGCAGCCTGGACAGGGGGCAGAATGAGCAGTTCTTC CASSLDRGQNEQFF
few TRBJ2-5 - TRBV11-2 TGTGCCAGCAGCCCAGGGCACCAAGAGACCCAGTACTTC CASSPGHQETQYF
- TRBJ2-3 TRBD2 TRBV7-2 TGTGCCAGCAGCTTCCTAGTAGCGGGATTAGGTGGAGATACGCAGTATTTT CASSFLVAGLGGDTQYF
- TRBJ2-1 TRBD2 TRBV12-5 TGTGCTAGTGGCAAAGGACTAGCGGGATGGGATGAGCAGTTCTTC CASGKGLAGWDEQFF
- TRBJ2-1 - TRBV5-1 TGCGCCAGCAGGGACCGATACTCCGGGACCGCGGATGGTGAGCAGTTCTTC CASRDRYSGTADGEQFF
- TRBJ2-1 - TRBV29-1 TGCAGCGTTTCTACGACAGGTGCGCAGTTCTTC CSVSTTGAQFF
- TRBJ1-5 TRBD1 TRBV5-8 TGTGCCAGCAGCTTGGACCCCGGACAGGGAGGCAATCAGCCCCAGCATTTT CASSLDPGQGGNQPQHF
few TRBJ2-3 TRBD2 TRBV5-6 TGTGCCAGCAGCTTCTATACGGGAGGGCCTTTTGATACGCAGTATTTT CASSFYTGGPFDTQYF
- TRBJ2-3 TRBD2 TRBV27 TGTGCCAGCAGTCCCCGCCCTTATAGCGGGAGGTCAACAGATACGCAGTATTTT CASSPRPYSGRSTDTQYF
many TRBJ2-1 - TRBV29-1 TGCAGCGCAGACTACCTTGGTGGCCCTGAGCAGTTCTTC CSADYLGGPEQFF
- TRBJ2-1 - TRBV12-3/TRBV12-4 TGTGCCAGCAGCCTCCGGGACGGGGGTAATGAGCAGTTCTTC CASSLRDGGNEQFF
- TRBJ2-1 TRBD2 TRBV11-2 TGTGCCAGCAGCTTAACTAGCGGAGGACTTAATGAGCAGTTCTTC CASSLTSGGLNEQFF
- TRBJ2-3 - TRBV20-1 TGCAGAGCGGGCCTTGGCACAGATACGCAGTATTTT CRAGLGTDTQYF
- TRBJ1-6 - TRBV20-1 TGCAGTGCTAGAGATGTGCAAGAAGGCAGGGATTCACCCCTCCACTTT CSARDVQEGRDSPLHF
- TRBJ2-3 - TRBV12-3/TRBV12-4 TGTGCCAGCAGCTGGACTACCTCTCGCACAGATACGCAGTATTTT CASSWTTSRTDTQYF
few TRBJ2-1 - TRBV12-3/TRBV12-4 TGTGCCAGCAGTCCCGGGACCAACTCCTACAATGAGCAGTTCTTC CASSPGTNSYNEQFF
- TRBJ2-7 TRBD1 TRBV7-9 TGTGCCAGCAGCTTACGGGCAGGGGGCTCCTACGAGCAGTACTTC CASSLRAGGSYEQYF
- TRBJ1-5 - TRBV6-2/TRBV6-3 TGTGCCAGCCACCACCATGGTCAGCCCCAGCATTTT CASHHHGQPQHF
few TRBJ1-6 - TRBV29-1 TGCAGCGTTGGCCAGGGAGGAGATTCACCCCTCCACTTT CSVGQGGDSPLHF
- TRBJ1-1 TRBD1 TRBV5-1 TGCGCCAGCAGCAGCGAGACAGGGGCACACACTGAAGCTTTCTTT CASSSETGAHTEAFF
few TRBJ2-3 TRBD2 TRBV28 TGTGCCAGCATGGAGGGAGGGAATCCAGATACGCAGTATTTT CASMEGGNPDTQYF
many TRBJ2-1 - TRBV12-3/TRBV12-4 TGTGCCAGCATGTACCTCAATGAGCAGTTCTTC CASMYLNEQFF
- TRBJ1-1 - TRBV12-3/TRBV12-4 TGTGCCAGCAGGCCGACAGGCCGGAACACTGAAGCTTTCTTT CASRPTGRNTEAFF
few TRBJ2-5 TRBD2 TRBV12-3/TRBV12-4 TGTGCCAGCAGCCCTAGCGGGAGGGCCTTCCAAGAGACCCAGTACTTC CASSPSGRAFQETQYF
few TRBJ1-2 - TRBV4-2 TGTGCCAGCAGCCCAGAGGGAGGGAACTATGGCTACACCTTC CASSPEGGNYGYTF
- TRBJ2-1 TRBD2 TRBV30 TGTGCCTCTAGCGGAGCCTACAATGAGCAGTTCTTC CASSGAYNEQFF